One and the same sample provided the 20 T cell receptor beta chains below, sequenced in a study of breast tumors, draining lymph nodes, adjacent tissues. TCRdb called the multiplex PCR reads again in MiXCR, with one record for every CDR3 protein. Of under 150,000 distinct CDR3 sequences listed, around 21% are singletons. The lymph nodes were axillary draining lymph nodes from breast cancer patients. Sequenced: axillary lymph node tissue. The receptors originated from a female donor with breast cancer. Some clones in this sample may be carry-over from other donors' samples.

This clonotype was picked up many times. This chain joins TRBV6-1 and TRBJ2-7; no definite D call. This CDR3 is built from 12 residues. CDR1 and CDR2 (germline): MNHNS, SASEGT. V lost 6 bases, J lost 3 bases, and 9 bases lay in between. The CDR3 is CASRPEDYEQYF. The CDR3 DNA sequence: TGTGCCAGCAGACCAGAAGACTACGAGCAGTACTTC.

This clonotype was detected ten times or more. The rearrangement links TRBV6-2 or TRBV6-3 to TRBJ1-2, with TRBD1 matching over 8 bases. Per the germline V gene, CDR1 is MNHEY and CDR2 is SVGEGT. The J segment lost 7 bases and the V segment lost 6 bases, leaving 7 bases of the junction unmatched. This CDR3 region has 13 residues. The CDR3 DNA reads TGTGCCAGCAGAACAGGGGGTCAGATTGGCTACACCTTC. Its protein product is CASRTGGQIGYTF.

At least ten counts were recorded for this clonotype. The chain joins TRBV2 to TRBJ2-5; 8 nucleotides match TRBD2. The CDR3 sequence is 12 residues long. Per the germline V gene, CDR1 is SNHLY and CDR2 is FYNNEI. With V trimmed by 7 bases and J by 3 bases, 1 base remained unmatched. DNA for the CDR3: TGTGCCAGCACGGGAGGGGAAGAGACCCAGTACTTC. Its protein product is CASTGGEETQYF.

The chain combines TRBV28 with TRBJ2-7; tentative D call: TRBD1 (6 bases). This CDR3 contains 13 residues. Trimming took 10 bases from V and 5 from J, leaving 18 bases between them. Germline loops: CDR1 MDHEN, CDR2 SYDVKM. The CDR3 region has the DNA TGTGCCACCAGCCGCCTACAGGGAAACGAGCAGTACTTC. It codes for CATSRLQGNEQYF.

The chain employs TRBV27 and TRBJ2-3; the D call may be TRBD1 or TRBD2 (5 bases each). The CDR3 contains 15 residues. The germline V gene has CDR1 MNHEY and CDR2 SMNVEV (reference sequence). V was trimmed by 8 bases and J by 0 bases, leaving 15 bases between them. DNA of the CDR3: TGTGCCAGCGGTTCGGGGCGTCTCAGCACAGATACGCAGTATTTT. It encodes CASGSGRLSTDTQYF.

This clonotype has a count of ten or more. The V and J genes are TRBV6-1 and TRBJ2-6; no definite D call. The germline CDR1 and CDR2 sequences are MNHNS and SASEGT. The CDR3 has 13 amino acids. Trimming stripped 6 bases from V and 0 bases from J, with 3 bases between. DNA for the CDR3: TGTGCCAGCAGCAGCTCTGGGGCCAACGTCCTGACTTTC. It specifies CASSSSGANVLTF.

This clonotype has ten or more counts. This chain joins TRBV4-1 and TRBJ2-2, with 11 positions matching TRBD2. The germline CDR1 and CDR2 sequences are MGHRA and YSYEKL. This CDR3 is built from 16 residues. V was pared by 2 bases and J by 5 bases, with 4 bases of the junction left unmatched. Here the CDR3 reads CASSQYLAGGTGELFF. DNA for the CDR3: TGCGCCAGCAGCCAATATCTAGCGGGAGGAACCGGGGAGCTGTTTTTT.

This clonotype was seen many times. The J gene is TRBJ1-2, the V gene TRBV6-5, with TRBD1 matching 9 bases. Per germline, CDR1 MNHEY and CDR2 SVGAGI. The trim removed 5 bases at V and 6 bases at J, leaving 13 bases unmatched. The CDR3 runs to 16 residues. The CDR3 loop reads CASSPNQGTGSDGYTF. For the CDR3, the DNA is TGTGCCAGCAGTCCTAACCAAGGGACAGGGTCCGATGGCTACACCTTC.

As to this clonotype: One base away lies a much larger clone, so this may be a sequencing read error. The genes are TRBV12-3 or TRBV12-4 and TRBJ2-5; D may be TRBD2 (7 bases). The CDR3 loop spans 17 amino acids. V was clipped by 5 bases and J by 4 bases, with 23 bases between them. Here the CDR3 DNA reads TGTGCCAGCAGTACGACTAGCAGGGGAAGGGCGGCAGAGACCCAGTACTTC. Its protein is CASSTTSRGRAAETQYF.

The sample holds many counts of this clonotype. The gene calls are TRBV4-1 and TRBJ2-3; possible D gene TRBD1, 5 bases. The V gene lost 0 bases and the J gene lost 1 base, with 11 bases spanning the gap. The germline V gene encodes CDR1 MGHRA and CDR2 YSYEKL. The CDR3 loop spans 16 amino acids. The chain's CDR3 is CASSQDLGLGTDTQYF. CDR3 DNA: TGCGCCAGCAGCCAAGATTTGGGGCTTGGCACAGATACGCAGTATTTT.

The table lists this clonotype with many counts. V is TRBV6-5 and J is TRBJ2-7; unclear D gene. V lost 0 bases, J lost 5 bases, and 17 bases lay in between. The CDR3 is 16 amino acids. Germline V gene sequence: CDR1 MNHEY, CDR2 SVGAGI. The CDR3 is CASSYSMPVDGHEQYF. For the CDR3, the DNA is TGTGCCAGCAGTTACTCGATGCCGGTTGATGGACACGAGCAGTACTTC.

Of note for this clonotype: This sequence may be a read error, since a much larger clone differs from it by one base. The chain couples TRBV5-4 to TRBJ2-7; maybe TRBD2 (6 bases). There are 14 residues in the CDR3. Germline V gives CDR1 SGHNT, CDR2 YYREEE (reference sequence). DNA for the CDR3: TGTGCCAGCAGCCTGCACGGGGGATTGGGCGAGCGGTACTTC. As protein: CASSLHGGLGERYF.

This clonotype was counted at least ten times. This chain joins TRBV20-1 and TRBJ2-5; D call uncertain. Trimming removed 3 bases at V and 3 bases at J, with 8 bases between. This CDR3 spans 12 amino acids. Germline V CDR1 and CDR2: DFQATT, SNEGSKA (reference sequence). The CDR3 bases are TGCAGTGCTAGTGGGTTTAAAGAGACCCAGTACTTC. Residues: CSASGFKETQYF.

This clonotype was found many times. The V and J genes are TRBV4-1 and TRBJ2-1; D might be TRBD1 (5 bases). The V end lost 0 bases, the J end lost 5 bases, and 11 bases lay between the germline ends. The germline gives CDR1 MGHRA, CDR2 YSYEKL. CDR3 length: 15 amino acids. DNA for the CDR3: TGCGCCAGCAGCCAAGATCCAGGGATCAACAATGAGCAGTTCTTC. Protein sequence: CASSQDPGINNEQFF.

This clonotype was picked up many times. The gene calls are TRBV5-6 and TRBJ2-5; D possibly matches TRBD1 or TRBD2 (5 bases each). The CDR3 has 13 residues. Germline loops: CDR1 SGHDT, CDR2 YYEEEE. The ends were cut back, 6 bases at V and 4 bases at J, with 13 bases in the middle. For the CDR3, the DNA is TGTGCCAGCAAAATATGGGGGATAGAGACCCAGTACTTC. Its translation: CASKIWGIETQYF.

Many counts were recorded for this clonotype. The CDR3 DNA reads as TGTGCCAGCAGTTACAGGGGGGTCAACGAGCAGTACTTC. This encodes CASSYRGVNEQYF. The gene calls are TRBV6-6 and TRBJ2-7, with D tentatively TRBD1 or TRBD2 (6 bases each). In germline, CDR1 is MNHNY, CDR2 SVGAGI (reference sequence). The CDR3 contains 13 residues. V was shortened by 2 bases and J by 5 bases, with 10 bases between the two germline ends.

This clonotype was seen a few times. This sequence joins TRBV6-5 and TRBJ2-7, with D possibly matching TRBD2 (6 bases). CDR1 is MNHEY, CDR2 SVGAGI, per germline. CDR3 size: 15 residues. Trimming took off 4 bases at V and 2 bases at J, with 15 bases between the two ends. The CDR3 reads CASSSYSGGTYEQYF. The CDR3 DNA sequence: TGTGCCAGCAGTTCTTATAGCGGAGGGACCTACGAGCAGTACTTC.

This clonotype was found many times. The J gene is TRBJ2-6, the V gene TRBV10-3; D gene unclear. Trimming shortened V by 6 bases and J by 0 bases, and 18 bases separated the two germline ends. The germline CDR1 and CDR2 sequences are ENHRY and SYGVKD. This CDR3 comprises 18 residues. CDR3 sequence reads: CAIRGIGAADSGANVLTF. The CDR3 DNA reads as TGTGCCATCAGGGGGATAGGTGCAGCAGACTCTGGGGCCAACGTCCTGACTTTC.

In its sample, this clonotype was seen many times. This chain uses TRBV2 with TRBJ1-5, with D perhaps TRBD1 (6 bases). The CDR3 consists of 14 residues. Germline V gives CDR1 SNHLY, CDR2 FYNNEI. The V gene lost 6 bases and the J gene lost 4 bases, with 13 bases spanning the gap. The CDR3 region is CASRGDIPNQPQHF. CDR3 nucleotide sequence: TGTGCCAGCAGAGGGGACATTCCTAATCAGCCCCAGCATTTT.

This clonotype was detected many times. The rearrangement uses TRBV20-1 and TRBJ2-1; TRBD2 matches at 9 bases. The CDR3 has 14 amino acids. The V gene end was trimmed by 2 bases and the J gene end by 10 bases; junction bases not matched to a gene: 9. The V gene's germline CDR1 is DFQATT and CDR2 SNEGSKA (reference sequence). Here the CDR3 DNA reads TGCAGTGCTAGATCCGGGACTAGCTTTGGCGAGCAGTTCTTC. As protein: CSARSGTSFGEQFF.